This entry is about one T cell receptor (beta chain). In this sample, this clonotype turned up a few times. Its antigen is still unknown. No qualities accompany the bases; no much larger clone lies one base away. The data originate from a study of blood T cells in healthy people across ages (dated by TCRdb to the mid-2010s). In terms of the full investigation: In model experiments, roughly one uniquely barcoded TCR beta cDNA molecule per two T cells was captured by template switching. To avoid experimental bias, donors of different ages were spread randomly across the sequencing lanes. Four age groups were formed from the donors: young (average approximately 15 years), middle-aged (around 37), aged (over 55) and long-lived (approximately 80). For two donors (one aged 18 to 29 and one aged 80 or older), the study analyzed two additional independent replicas of 1 million unique cDNA reads from the same blood draw. The study measured age-related changes in TCR beta repertoire diversity using deep sequencing normalized with unique cDNA molecular identifiers.

The library came from 5' RACE. A second PCR of 7 to 11 cycles was run with a J-beta primer mix and a sample-barcoded 5' primer. A template-switch 5' adaptor carrying 12 random nucleotides introduced a unique molecular identifier onto each TCR beta cDNA molecule. Each sample yielded at least 3 million CDR3-containing paired-end reads. First-strand cDNA was synthesized from all RNA with the Mint cDNA synthesis kit, primed by a TRBC-specific oligonucleotide. Following uracil-DNA glycosylase treatment, a first 18-cycle PCR with universal primers M1SS and BC2_uni_R was performed on all cDNA. From the authors' description of their analysis: Normalization of each sample was performed by random selection of 1 million high-quality reads, each carrying a distinct molecular identifier. Reads sharing molecular identifiers were discarded rather than binned into consensus sequences. MiTCR, run with a Q25 quality threshold and the strictest error-elimination algorithm, handled CDR3 identification, clonotype clustering and error correction. A nonparametric unseen species model using Euler transformation provided a lower-bound estimate of total TCR beta diversity. The public reads were run again by TCRdb, first through fastp at Q25 and then through MiXCR, and only productive beta chains were kept. CDR3 protein sequences are deduplicated, and each keeps its most common genes and DNA. The V and J calls reflect TCRdb's pipeline rather than the authors' work. This sample comprises around 2 million distinct CDR3 sequences, approximately 40% of them detected only once. The top ten hold about 21% of the sample.

The approximately 41 donors, aged about 6 to 100 years, were systemically healthy Caucasian individuals from Russia. Each donor gave 8 to 10 milliliters of peripheral blood, collected into EDTA-treated Vacutainer tubes. Ficoll-Paque density-gradient centrifugation was used to isolate PBMCs, with at least 6 million per sample. Trizol reagent was used to extract total RNA from the PBMCs, yielding at least 6 micrograms per sample. Naive CD45RAhigh/CD27high T cell percentages were measured by flow cytometry on a PBMC aliquot from every donor. Summary of the overall study and its limitations: Estimates of total diversity from one million sequenced T cells were regarded as lower bounds and underestimates. Observed TCR beta diversity per million T cells fell roughly linearly with age, and a significant reduction was already apparent by age around 44. Since profiling was done on bulk unsorted PBMCs, naive and antigen-experienced compartments could not be conclusively compared. There was a strong correlation between observed TCR beta diversity and the percentage of naive T cells measured by flow cytometry. Because the CMV infection status of the donors was unknown, age-related changes in expanded clonotypes may potentially have been confounded. Compared with the aged group, the long-lived group had more naive CD4+ T cells, fewer expanded clones and increased TCR diversity, suggesting age selection.

Trimming removed 2 bases from V and 2 bases from J, leaving 11 bases between the germline ends. Based on the germline V gene, the CDR1 and CDR2 sequences are SGHTA and FQGTGA. Its CDR3 holds 15 amino acids, cysteine through phenylalanine. Only the CDR3 region is kept as DNA, spanning 45 bases read in frame from base 1. Sequenced material: blood. The sequence was obtained from a human donor in good health. This chain joins TRBV7-3 to TRBJ2-3; the D gene remains uncertain. The CDR3 has the sequence CASSLGITYTDTQYF. DNA sequence: TGTGCCAGCAGCTTAGGGATCACTTACACAGATACGCAGTATTTT. Reference TRBV7-3 and TRBJ2-3 genes cover what lies past the CDR3, so the full variable domain is GAGVSQTPSNKVTEKGKYVELRCDPISGHTALYWYRQSLGQGPEFLIYFQGTGAADDSGLPNDRFFAVRPEGSVSTLKIQRTERGDSAVYLCASSLGITYTDTQYFGPGTRLTVL.